Below are 27 T cell receptor beta chains sequenced from a single sample in a study of T-cell memory formation after mild COVID-19 listed by TCRdb under 2021. Libraries were made using 5' RACE. This sample was sequenced with an Illumina NovaSeq 6000. The public reads were quality trimmed at Q25 with fastp and then assembled into clones with MiXCR by TCRdb, keeping productive beta chains. Rows with a matching CDR3 protein are joined into one entry that keeps the most common DNA and genes. The sample contains fewer than 650,000 distinct CDR3 sequences, less than 25% of them found a single time. The ten largest account for under 8.5% of the sample. The specimen sequenced was PBMCs or a T cell subset sorted from them (not recorded which). These TCRs come from an adult woman who had mild COVID-19 (a few samples of this study predate the infection). The sample titles of this study are shuffled in the database, so cell type and time point are left out; the donor was told from shared clones.

The sample holds a few counts of this clonotype. V usage is TRBV29-1 and J usage is TRBJ1-2; 10 positions agree with TRBD1. The germline CDR1 and CDR2 sequences are SQVTM and ANQGSEA. CDR3 length: 14 amino acids. After removal of 7 bases from V and 2 bases from J, the junction contained 7 bases not matched to a gene. As DNA, the CDR3 is TGCAGCGCCCAAGACAGGGGGCAGAACTATGGCTACACCTTC. As protein: CSAQDRGQNYGYTF.

The V gene is TRBV20-1, the J gene TRBJ2-2; D unclear. The V end lost 0 bases, the J end lost 3 bases, and 11 bases lay between the germline ends. Per germline, CDR1 DFQATT and CDR2 SNEGSKA (reference sequence). The CDR3 sequence is 15 residues long. The CDR3, as DNA: TGCAGTGCTAGAGATAGACGGACCCACACCGGGGAGCTGTTTTTT. This gives the protein CSARDRRTHTGELFF.

The chain recombines TRBV6-2 or TRBV6-3 with TRBJ1-6, with D unresolved. The CDR3 runs to 15 residues. Germline values: CDR1 MNHEY, CDR2 SVGEGT. Trimming took 0 bases from V and 11 from J, leaving 14 bases between them. CDR3 sequence reads: CASSYSILDPAPLHF. CDR3 DNA: TGTGCCAGCAGTTACTCGATTTTAGACCCGGCACCCCTCCACTTT.

This clonotype was recorded a few times. The genes are TRBV12-3 or TRBV12-4 and TRBJ1-4, with 9 bases that match TRBD1. This CDR3 is built from 14 residues. V lost 6 bases and J lost 8; bases outside the gene matches: 7. CDR3 DNA: TGTGCCAGCAGATCCGGGACAGGGAGAGAAAAACTGTTTTTT. It specifies CASRSGTGREKLFF.

This clonotype was observed a few times. The gene calls are TRBV7-3 and TRBJ2-1; possibly TRBD2 for D (6 bases). This CDR3 region has 13 residues. Trimming removed 4 bases from V and 9 bases from J, with 13 bases in between. Germline lookup yields CDR1 SGHTA and CDR2 FQGTGA. As DNA, the CDR3 is TGTGCCAGCAGCTCCTCACTCGGGGGTGAGCAGTTCTTC. Its protein product is CASSSSLGGEQFF.

The CDR3 protein is CASKDLAGEGETQYF. CDR3 sequence (DNA): TGTGCCAGCAAGGACCTAGCGGGAGAAGGAGAGACCCAGTACTTC. The V gene is TRBV6-5, the J gene TRBJ2-5; TRBD2 agrees at 10 bases. The J segment lost 4 bases and the V segment lost 7 bases, leaving 9 bases of the junction unmatched. CDR1 is MNHEY and CDR2 is SVGAGI in the germline V gene. The CDR3 has 15 residues.

The rearrangement joins TRBV2 to TRBJ2-1; tentatively, D is TRBD1 (5 bases). The CDR3 runs to 14 residues. Germline assignment: CDR1 SNHLY and CDR2 FYNNEI. Trimming removed 0 bases from V and 9 bases from J, with 12 bases in between. In DNA form, the CDR3 reads TGTGCCAGCAGTGAAGCGCTTGGCAGGGCTGAGCAGTTCTTC. As protein: CASSEALGRAEQFF.

The chain joins TRBV6-6 to TRBJ1-6; D may be TRBD1 (5 bases). The CDR3 totals 15 residues. Per the germline V gene, CDR1 is MNHNY and CDR2 is SVGAGI (reference sequence). V lost 0 bases and J 7 bases, leaving 10 bases between the germline ends. The CDR3 protein is CASSYSQQDNSPLHF. The CDR3, as DNA: TGTGCCAGCAGTTACTCGCAACAGGACAATTCACCCCTCCACTTT.

This clonotype was observed at least ten times. This sequence joins TRBV5-1 and TRBJ1-2; 7 positions match TRBD1. Germline assignment: CDR1 SGHRS and CDR2 YFSETQ. Trimming cost V 1 base and J 0 bases; bases outside gene matches: 6. The CDR3 totals 16 residues. The chain's CDR3 is CASSLSTGNPNYGYTF. The DNA of the CDR3 is TGCGCCAGCAGCTTGTCGACAGGGAACCCTAACTATGGCTACACCTTC.

This clonotype was recorded a few times. The chain links TRBV12-3 or TRBV12-4 to TRBJ2-1; the D gene is possibly TRBD2 (6 bases). V lost 6 bases to trimming and J lost 2 bases, with 11 bases between them. The CDR3 is made up of 14 amino acids. CDR3 in amino acids: CASREGLTYNEQFF. The CDR3 coding sequence is TGTGCCAGCAGGGAGGGACTGACCTACAATGAGCAGTTCTTC.

Only one count was recorded for this clonotype. V usage is TRBV12-3 or TRBV12-4 and J usage is TRBJ1-2; D uncertain. CDR3 length: 13 residues. V lost 3 bases, J lost 8 bases, and 13 bases lay in between. CDR3 loop: CASSFRPKVGYTF. In DNA form, the CDR3 reads TGTGCCAGCAGTTTCCGCCCGAAGGTCGGCTACACCTTC.

The chain links TRBV12-5 to TRBJ2-7; 14 nucleotides align to TRBD2. Looked up from germline, CDR1 is LGHNT and CDR2 is FRNRAP. After removal of 3 bases from V and 2 bases from J, the junction contained 9 bases not matched to a gene. The CDR3 length is 18 residues. The CDR3 nucleotides are TGTGCTAGTGGTTTTCAGGGACTAGCGGGAGCCCCCCCCTACGAGCAGTACTTC. This sequence encodes CASGFQGLAGAPPYEQYF.

The chain links TRBV6-6 to TRBJ2-3, with D unresolved. This CDR3 is 13 amino acids long. Trimming took 7 bases from V and 2 from J, leaving 10 bases between them. Looked up from germline, CDR1 is MNHNY and CDR2 is SVGAGI (reference sequence). In DNA form, the CDR3 reads TGTGCCAGCAATAAGCACCTCACAGATACGCAGTATTTT. Protein sequence: CASNKHLTDTQYF.

At least ten counts were recorded for this clonotype. V is TRBV12-3 or TRBV12-4 and J is TRBJ2-1; D gene uncertain. This CDR3 is built from 13 residues. V was shortened by 1 base and J by 9 bases, with 10 bases between the two germline ends. In nucleotides, the CDR3 is TGTGCCAGCAGTTTAGATTCCCGGCTTGAGCAGTTCTTC. Residues: CASSLDSRLEQFF.

J is TRBJ2-3 and V is TRBV29-1, with D possibly matching TRBD1 (5 bases). Looked up from germline, CDR1 is SQVTM and CDR2 is ANQGSEA. The CDR3 totals 13 residues. The V end was cut by 5 bases, the J end by 6 bases, with 15 bases between. The CDR3 DNA reads as TGCAGCGTTCAGGGTATTTCTAAGGATACGCAGTATTTT. This translates into CSVQGISKDTQYF.

This clonotype has only a few counts. The chain combines TRBV12-3 or TRBV12-4 with TRBJ2-1; D is perhaps TRBD2 (5 bases). With 5 bases removed from V and 4 bases from J, the gap between germline ends came to 18 bases. The CDR3 covers 16 residues. In nucleotides, the CDR3 is TGTGCCAGCAGTCCTAGTTTAGCGCGAGTTTACAATGAGCAGTTCTTC. It yields the protein CASSPSLARVYNEQFF.

This chain uses TRBV7-9 with TRBJ1-4, with TRBD1 matching over 9 bases. V was clipped by 3 bases and J by 6 bases; unmatched bases: 5. The CDR3 sequence is 15 residues long. CDR1 is SEHNR, CDR2 FQNEAQ, per germline (reference sequence). The CDR3, as DNA: TGTGCCAGCAGCTTGGGACAGGGTCAGGATGAAAAACTGTTTTTT. It codes for CASSLGQGQDEKLFF.

In this sample, this clonotype turned up a few times. The chain links TRBV7-6 to TRBJ2-7, with D perhaps TRBD2 (5 bases). Germline-derived CDR1 and CDR2 are SGHVS and FNYEAQ. V lost 5 bases and J 4 bases, leaving 15 bases between the germline ends. This CDR3 has 14 residues. CDR3: CASSPSGMGYEQYF. The DNA for the CDR3 is TGTGCCAGCAGCCCTTCCGGGATGGGGTACGAGCAGTACTTC.

This clonotype has just a few counts. The chain links TRBV10-3 to TRBJ2-7; TRBD1 aligns across 10 bases. The length of the CDR3 is 12 residues. Germline V gives CDR1 ENHRY, CDR2 SYGVKD. V dropped 11 bases and J dropped 3; count of bases not matched to a gene: 4. CDR3 sequence: CALGTGDYEQYF. The CDR3 DNA reads TGTGCCCTCGGGACAGGGGACTACGAGCAGTACTTC.

CDR3 protein: CASSPLGASPGNTIYF. In DNA form, the CDR3 reads TGTGCCAGCAGTCCCCTCGGGGCTTCGCCTGGAAACACCATATATTTT. The chain combines TRBV12-3 or TRBV12-4 with TRBJ1-3; perhaps TRBD1 as D (5 bases). The CDR3 loop spans 16 amino acids. Trimming pared 5 bases from V and 2 bases from J, leaving 16 bases between.

The J gene is TRBJ2-1, the V gene TRBV12-3 or TRBV12-4; TRBD2 agrees at 10 bases. V lost 6 bases to trimming and J lost 9 bases; unmatched junction nucleotides: 11. The CDR3 contains 15 residues. This CDR3 is CASSRQRGGVGEQFF. For the CDR3, the DNA is TGTGCCAGCAGCCGCCAGCGGGGGGGAGTAGGTGAGCAGTTCTTC.

This clonotype was observed a handful of times. The chain recombines TRBV5-1 with TRBJ2-5, with 10 bases identical to TRBD2. The ends lost 4 bases at V and 2 bases at J; junction bases unmatched: 2. Germline-derived CDR1 and CDR2 are SGHRS and YFSETQ. The CDR3 is made up of 14 amino acids. The CDR3 DNA reads as TGCGCCAGCAGCGTGACTAGCGGGCAAGAGACCCAGTACTTC. Translation: CASSVTSGQETQYF.

The rearrangement joins TRBV5-6 to TRBJ2-5; D call uncertain. CDR1 is SGHDT and CDR2 is YYEEEE in the germline V gene. V dropped 3 bases and J dropped 1 base, with 7 bases sitting between them. The CDR3 runs 13 residues. Here the CDR3 reads CASSSRVQETQYF. The CDR3 DNA sequence: TGTGCCAGCAGCTCTCGGGTCCAAGAGACCCAGTACTTC.

J is TRBJ1-5 and V is TRBV12-3 or TRBV12-4, with TRBD1 identical over 8 bases. This CDR3 region has 15 residues. The ends lost 6 bases at V and 6 bases at J; junction bases unmatched: 10. CDR3 sequence: CASSPTGGGGQPQHF. CDR3 coding DNA: TGTGCCAGCAGCCCAACAGGGGGGGGTGGTCAGCCCCAGCATTTT.

The V call is TRBV5-1, the J call TRBJ2-1; a possible D gene is TRBD1 (5 bases). There are 16 residues in the CDR3. Trimming removed 0 bases at V and 8 bases at J, with 18 bases between. From germline, CDR1 is SGHRS and CDR2 YFSETQ. DNA for the CDR3: TGCGCCAGCAGCTTGGGACAGACGAGGTTTGTTGATGAGCAGTTCTTC. This gives the protein CASSLGQTRFVDEQFF.

This clonotype came up a few times. The V gene is TRBV5-1, the J gene TRBJ2-1, with D maybe TRBD1 (6 bases). Germline loops: CDR1 SGHRS, CDR2 YFSETQ. CDR3 size: 15 residues. With 3 bases removed from V and 4 bases from J, the gap between germline ends came to 14 bases. CDR3 sequence reads: CASSSGGSGYNEQFF. The CDR3 DNA follows: TGCGCCAGCAGCTCTGGGGGCTCAGGGTACAATGAGCAGTTCTTC.

This clonotype appeared a few times. The V gene is TRBV7-2, the J gene TRBJ1-5, with D possibly TRBD1 on 6 matching bases. The germline V gene encodes CDR1 SGHTA and CDR2 FQGNSA. The CDR3 covers 15 residues. Trimming removed 3 bases from V and 6 bases from J, with 15 bases in between. CDR3 nucleotides: TGTGCCAGCAGCTTCTTACAGGGCTGGGTTCAGCCCCAGCATTTT. Its protein is CASSFLQGWVQPQHF.